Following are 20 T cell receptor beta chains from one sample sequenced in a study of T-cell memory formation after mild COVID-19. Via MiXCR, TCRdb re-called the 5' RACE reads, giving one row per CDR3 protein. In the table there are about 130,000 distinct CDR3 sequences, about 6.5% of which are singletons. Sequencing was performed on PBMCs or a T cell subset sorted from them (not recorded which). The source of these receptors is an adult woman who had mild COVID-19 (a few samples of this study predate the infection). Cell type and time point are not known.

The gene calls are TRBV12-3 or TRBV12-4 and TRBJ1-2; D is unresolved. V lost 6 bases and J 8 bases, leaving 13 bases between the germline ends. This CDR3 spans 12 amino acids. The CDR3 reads CASSTQQQGYTF. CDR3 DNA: TGTGCCAGCAGCACCCAACAACAAGGCTACACCTTC.

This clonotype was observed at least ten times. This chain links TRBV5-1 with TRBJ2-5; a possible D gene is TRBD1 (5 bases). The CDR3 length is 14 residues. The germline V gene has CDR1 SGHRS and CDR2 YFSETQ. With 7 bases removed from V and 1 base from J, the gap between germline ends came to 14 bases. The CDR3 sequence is CASRTGYLQETQYF. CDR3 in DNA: TGCGCCAGCCGTACAGGTTATCTCCAAGAGACCCAGTACTTC.

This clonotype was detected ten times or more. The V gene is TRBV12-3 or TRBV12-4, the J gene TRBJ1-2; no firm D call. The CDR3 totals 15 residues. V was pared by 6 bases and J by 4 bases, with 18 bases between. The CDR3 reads CASSLQQTKIYGYTF. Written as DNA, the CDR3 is TGTGCCAGCAGCCTACAGCAGACGAAAATCTATGGCTACACCTTC.

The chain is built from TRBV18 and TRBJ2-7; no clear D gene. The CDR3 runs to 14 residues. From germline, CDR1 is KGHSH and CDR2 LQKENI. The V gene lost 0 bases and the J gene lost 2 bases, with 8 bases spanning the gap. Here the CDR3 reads CASSPPGSPYEQYF. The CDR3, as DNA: TGTGCCAGCTCACCACCGGGGTCCCCCTACGAGCAGTACTTC. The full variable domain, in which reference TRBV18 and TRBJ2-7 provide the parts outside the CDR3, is NAGVMQNPRHLVRRRGQEARLRCSPMKGHSHVYWYRQLPEEGLKFMVYLQKENIIDESGMPKERFSAEFPKEGPSILRIQQVVRGDSAAYFCASSPPGSPYEQYFGPGTRLTVT.

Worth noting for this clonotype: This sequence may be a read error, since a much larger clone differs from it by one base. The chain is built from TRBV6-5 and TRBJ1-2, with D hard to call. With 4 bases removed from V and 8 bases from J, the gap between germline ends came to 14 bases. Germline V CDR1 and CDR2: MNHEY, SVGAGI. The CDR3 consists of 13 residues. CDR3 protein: CASSSGPYLGYTF. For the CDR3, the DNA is TGTGCCAGCAGTTCCGGGCCCTACCTGGGCTACACCTTC.

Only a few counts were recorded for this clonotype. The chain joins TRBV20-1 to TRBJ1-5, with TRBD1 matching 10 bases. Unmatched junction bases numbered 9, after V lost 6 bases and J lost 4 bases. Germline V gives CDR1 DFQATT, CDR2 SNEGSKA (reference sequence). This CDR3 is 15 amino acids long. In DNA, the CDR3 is TGCAGTGCAACACCGGGACAGGGGAATAATCAGCCCCAGCATTTT. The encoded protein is CSATPGQGNNQPQHF.

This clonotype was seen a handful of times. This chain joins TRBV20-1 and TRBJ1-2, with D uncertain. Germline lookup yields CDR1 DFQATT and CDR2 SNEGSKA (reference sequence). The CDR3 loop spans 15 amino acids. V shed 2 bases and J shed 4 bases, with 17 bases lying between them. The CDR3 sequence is CSARSRTVEGYGYTF. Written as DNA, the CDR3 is TGCAGTGCTAGATCCCGCACGGTCGAGGGCTATGGCTACACCTTC.

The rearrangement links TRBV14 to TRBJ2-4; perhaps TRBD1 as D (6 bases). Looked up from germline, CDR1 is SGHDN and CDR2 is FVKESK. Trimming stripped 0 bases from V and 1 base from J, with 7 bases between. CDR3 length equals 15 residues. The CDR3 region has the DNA TGTGCCAGCAGCCAAGAGGGGGCGGCCAAAAACATTCAGTACTTC. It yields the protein CASSQEGAAKNIQYF.

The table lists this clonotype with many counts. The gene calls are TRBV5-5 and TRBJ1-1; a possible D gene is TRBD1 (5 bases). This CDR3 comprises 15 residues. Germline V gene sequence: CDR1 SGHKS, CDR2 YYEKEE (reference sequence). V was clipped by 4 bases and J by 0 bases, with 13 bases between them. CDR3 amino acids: CASSPPGTVNTEAFF. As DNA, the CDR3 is TGTGCCAGCAGCCCCCCCGGGACGGTGAACACTGAAGCTTTCTTT.

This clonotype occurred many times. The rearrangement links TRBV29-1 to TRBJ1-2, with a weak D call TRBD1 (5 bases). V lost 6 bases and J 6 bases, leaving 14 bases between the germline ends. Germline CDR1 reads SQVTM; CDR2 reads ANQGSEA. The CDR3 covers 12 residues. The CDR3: CSVRRGTDGYTF. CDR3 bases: TGCAGCGTCAGAAGGGGAACGGATGGCTACACCTTC.

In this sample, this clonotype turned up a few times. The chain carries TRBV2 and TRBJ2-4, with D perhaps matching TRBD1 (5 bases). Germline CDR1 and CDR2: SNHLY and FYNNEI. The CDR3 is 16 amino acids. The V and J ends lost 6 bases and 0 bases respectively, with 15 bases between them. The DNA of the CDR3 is TGTGCCAGCAGGGAACAAAGGACATTAGCCAAAAACATTCAGTACTTC. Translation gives CASREQRTLAKNIQYF.

The CDR3 region has the DNA TGTGCCAGCAGCCAAAGAGCAACAGGGGCAGATACGCAGTATTTT. This encodes CASSQRATGADTQYF. This chain connects TRBV3-1 to TRBJ2-3, with 7 bases that match TRBD1. The germline gives CDR1 LGHDT, CDR2 YNNKEL (reference sequence). The V gene end was trimmed by 2 bases and the J gene end by 4 bases; junction bases not matched to a gene: 6. The CDR3 extends over 15 amino acids.

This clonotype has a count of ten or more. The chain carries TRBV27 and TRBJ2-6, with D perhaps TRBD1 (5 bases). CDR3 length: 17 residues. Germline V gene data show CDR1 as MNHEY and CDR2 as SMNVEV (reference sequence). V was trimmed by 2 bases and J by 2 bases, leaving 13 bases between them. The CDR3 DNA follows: TGTGCCAGCAGTTTAAATCCAGGGATAGCTGGGGCCAACGTCCTGACTTTC. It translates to CASSLNPGIAGANVLTF.

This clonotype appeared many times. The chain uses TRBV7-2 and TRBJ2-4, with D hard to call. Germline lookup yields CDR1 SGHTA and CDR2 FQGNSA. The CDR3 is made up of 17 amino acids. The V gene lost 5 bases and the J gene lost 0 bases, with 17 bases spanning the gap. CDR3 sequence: CASSAGVARTAKNIQYF. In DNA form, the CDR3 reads TGTGCCAGCAGCGCCGGTGTAGCCAGAACAGCCAAAAACATTCAGTACTTC.

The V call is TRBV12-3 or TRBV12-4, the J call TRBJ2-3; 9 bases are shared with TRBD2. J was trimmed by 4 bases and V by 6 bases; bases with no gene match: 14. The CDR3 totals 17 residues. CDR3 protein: CASSPNGAGGRSDTQYF. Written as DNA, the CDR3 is TGTGCCAGCAGCCCAAACGGAGCGGGAGGCCGCTCAGATACGCAGTATTTT.

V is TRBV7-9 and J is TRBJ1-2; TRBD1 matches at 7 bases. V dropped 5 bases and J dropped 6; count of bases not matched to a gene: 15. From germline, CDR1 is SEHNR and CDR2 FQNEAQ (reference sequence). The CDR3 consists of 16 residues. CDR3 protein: CASSPQGGRGNHGYTF. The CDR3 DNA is TGTGCCAGCAGCCCCCAGGGGGGACGCGGGAACCATGGCTACACCTTC.

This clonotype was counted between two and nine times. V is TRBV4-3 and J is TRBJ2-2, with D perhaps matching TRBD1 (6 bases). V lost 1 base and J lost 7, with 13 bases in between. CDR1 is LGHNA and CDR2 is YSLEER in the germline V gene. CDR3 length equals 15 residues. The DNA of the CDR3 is TGCGCCAGCAGCCAAGTTCCAGGGGTGGACGGGGAGCTGTTTTTT. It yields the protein CASSQVPGVDGELFF.

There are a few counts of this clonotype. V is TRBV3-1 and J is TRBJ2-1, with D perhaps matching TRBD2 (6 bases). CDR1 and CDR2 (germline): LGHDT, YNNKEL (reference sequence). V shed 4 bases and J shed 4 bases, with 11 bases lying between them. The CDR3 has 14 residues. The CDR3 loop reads CASSPRGVYNEQFF. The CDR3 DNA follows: TGTGCCAGCAGCCCGCGCGGGGTATACAATGAGCAGTTCTTC.

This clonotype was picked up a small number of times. The CDR3 sequence: CASSNRDSGRAFF. CDR3 bases: TGTGCCAGCAGCAATCGGGACAGCGGCCGAGCTTTCTTT. This rearrangement joins TRBV12-3 or TRBV12-4 to TRBJ1-1, with TRBD1 matching over 7 bases. CDR3 length equals 13 residues. Trimming took 6 bases from V and 10 from J; bases not matched to a gene: 11.

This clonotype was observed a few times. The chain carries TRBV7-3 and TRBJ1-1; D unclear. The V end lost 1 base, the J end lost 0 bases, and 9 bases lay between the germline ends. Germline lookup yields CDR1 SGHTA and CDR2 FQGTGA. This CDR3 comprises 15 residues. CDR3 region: CASSLSPLLNTEAFF. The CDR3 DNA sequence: TGTGCCAGCAGCTTAAGTCCGCTATTGAACACTGAAGCTTTCTTT.